This is a list of T cell receptor beta chains from one sample in a study of T cells in Graves' hyperthyroidism and ophthalmopathy. MiXCR, applied by TCRdb to the multiplex PCR reads, yields one record per CDR3 protein. This table has hundreds of thousands of distinct CDR3 sequences, 14% to 15% appearing once. Sequencing was done on a sample of blood. The source of these receptors is a woman aged 40 to 50 with Graves' ophthalmopathy. The CDR3 runs from the conserved cysteine through the conserved F or W. Fields, in order: V gene, CDR3 protein.

>TRBV6-2/TRBV6-3
CASSNRDSYSYEQYF
>TRBV13
CASSPDRFSYEQYF
>TRBV27
CASSLSPSGTQYF
>TRBV7-2
CASSFVSAVQETQYF
>TRBV20-1
CSASGDSNLSGGYTF
>TRBV2
CASRESLGSYEQYF
>TRBV28
CASSLSLSNAQLPSYEQYF
>TRBV19
CASSPRDTITYEQYF
>TRBV2
CASSGRLADTYEQYF
>TRBV11-2
CASSLDRGVREQYF
>TRBV5-1
CASSLEDRGLEQYF
>TRBV6-1
CASRQGVAGVEAFF
>TRBV12-3/TRBV12-4
CASSGLAGVAGAGYTF
>TRBV28
CASSSPSRTSGETQYF
>TRBV28
CASSLLRDADTQYF
>TRBV6-2/TRBV6-3
CASRKPGSSYEQYF
>TRBV28
CASSSGTLGAYTF
>TRBV20-1
CSASTALVGEETQYF
>TRBV28
CASSLWPLGEVRPAKNIQYF
>TRBV24-1
CATSDRGPSNQPQHF
>TRBV14
CASSQDLNTEAFF
>TRBV7-3
CASSPLAGVGTDTQYF
>TRBV2
CATTSGSSGANVLTF
>TRBV28
CASSTGTYEQYF
>TRBV11-2
CASSSQGVTQYF
>TRBV28
CAYQRDSTGELFF
>TRBV6-2/TRBV6-3
CASSPGPWRMNTEAFF
>TRBV27
CASSLSGVTGVTYEQYF
>TRBV9
CASSVGPSGSYEQYF
>TRBV7-2
CASSYDPGGEQYF
>TRBV14
CTSSHGGQGVETQYF
>TRBV4-1
CASSQDPGVEQYF
>TRBV20-1
CSARDSRHHSNQPQHF
>TRBV12-3/TRBV12-4
CASTQGYQETQYF
>TRBV5-1
CASSLVTGGNIQYF
>TRBV18
CASSETATGELFF
>TRBV2
CASRLDGSSYEQYF
>TRBV28
CASCLSAATEQYF
>TRBV12-3/TRBV12-4
CASSLAQWGTSSYEQYF